This entry lists 32 T cell receptor beta chains sequenced from one sample in a study of long-term antiretroviral therapy in people with HIV. Runs used v3.0 of the immunoSEQ assay and were done at survey level. Assay used: immunoSEQ multiplex PCR; TCRdb lists only in-frame clones, some missing. Of about 19,000 clones in the sample, about four fifths are singletons; the top ten hold about 8%. Here the sequenced sample was unsorted PBMCs, taken 0.9 years after starting antiretroviral therapy. The receptors originated from a man between 18 and 35 years old with HIV.

V and J are TRBV5-1 and TRBJ2-3; D unresolved. The CDR3 contains 12 residues. Per the germline V gene, CDR1 is SGHRS and CDR2 is YFSETQ. Trimming pared 2 bases from V and 6 bases from J, leaving 7 bases between. The CDR3 loop is CASSFVLDTQYF. In DNA form, the CDR3 reads TGCGCCAGCAGCTTTGTGCTTGATACGCAGTATTTT. Looking up the rest from reference TRBV5-1 and TRBJ2-3 gives the full variable domain: KAGVTQTPRYLIKTRGQQVTLSCSPISGHRSVSWYQQTPGQGLQFLFEYFSETQRNKGNFPGRFSGRQFSNSRSEMNVSTLELGDSALYLCASSFVLDTQYFGPGTRLTVL.

V is TRBV28 and J is TRBJ2-3, with D unclear. V lost 2 bases to trimming and J lost 4 bases, with 10 bases between them. Germline CDR1 and CDR2: MDHEN and SYDVKM. This CDR3 is 14 amino acids long. CDR3 in amino acids: CASSLSLVPDTQYF. DNA for the CDR3: TGTGCCAGCAGTTTAAGCCTAGTCCCAGATACGCAGTATTTT.

The chain uses TRBV28 and TRBJ1-5; 7 nucleotides align to TRBD1. The germline CDR1 and CDR2 sequences are MDHEN and SYDVKM. Losses at the gene ends were 4 bases for V and 0 bases for J; bases not matched to a gene: 3. The length of the CDR3 is 15 residues. CDR3 amino acids: CASSSTGYSNQPQHF. The CDR3 nucleotides are TGTGCCAGCAGTTCGACAGGGTATAGCAATCAGCCCCAGCATTTT.

The chain combines TRBV19 with TRBJ2-7, with D possibly being TRBD1 (6 bases). Germline V gene sequence: CDR1 LNHDA, CDR2 SQIVND (reference sequence). The CDR3 consists of 13 residues. The V end lost 6 bases, the J end lost 4 bases, and 13 bases lay between the germline ends. The CDR3 reads CASRAPGQYEQYF. The CDR3 DNA reads TGTGCCAGTAGAGCCCCGGGACAATACGAGCAGTACTTC.

V and J are TRBV5-1 and TRBJ1-5; TRBD1 matches 8 bases. Losses at the gene ends were 3 bases for V and 3 bases for J; bases not matched to a gene: 5. Per the germline V gene, CDR1 is SGHRS and CDR2 is YFSETQ. This CDR3 is built from 15 residues. Here the CDR3 DNA reads TGCGCCAGCAGCTCGGGGACAGGCCTCAATCAGCCCCAGCATTTT. Residues: CASSSGTGLNQPQHF.

The V call is TRBV27, the J call TRBJ2-3, with no clear D. Germline CDR1 and CDR2: MNHEY and SMNVEV (reference sequence). This CDR3 is built from 11 residues. Trimming removed 4 bases from V and 2 bases from J, with 1 base in between. The CDR3 loop is CASSSTDTQYF. In DNA, the CDR3 is TGTGCCAGCAGTTCCACAGATACGCAGTATTTT.

The V gene is TRBV5-1, the J gene TRBJ2-3; D not certain. Germline lookup yields CDR1 SGHRS and CDR2 YFSETQ. This CDR3 has 15 amino acids. The ends were cut back, 2 bases at V and 4 bases at J, with 14 bases in the middle. The CDR3 bases are TGCGCCAGCAGCTTACTTGGCGTCCCACCAGATACGCAGTATTTT. Its translation: CASSLLGVPPDTQYF.

This rearrangement joins TRBV2 to TRBJ1-4, with 8 bases aligning to TRBD1. Germline CDR1 and CDR2: SNHLY and FYNNEI. The J segment lost 7 bases and the V segment lost 4 bases, leaving 5 bases of the junction unmatched. The CDR3 loop spans 14 amino acids. CDR3 in amino acids: CASSVRGQSEKLFF. The CDR3 DNA reads as TGTGCCAGCAGTGTCAGGGGGCAGAGTGAAAAACTGTTTTTT.

The rearrangement links TRBV2 to TRBJ2-7; maybe TRBD2 (6 bases). The CDR3 is 15 amino acids. Trimming removed 4 bases from V and 3 bases from J, with 16 bases in between. Germline-derived CDR1 and CDR2 are SNHLY and FYNNEI. The CDR3 DNA reads as TGTGCCAGCAGTGTTGGGCCCCAGGGACTCTACGAGCAGTACGTC. It codes for CASSVGPQGLYEQYV.

The rearrangement uses TRBV5-1 and TRBJ2-1, with D unresolved. The CDR3 runs 15 residues. Trimming shortened V by 3 bases and J by 0 bases, and 10 bases separated the two germline ends. CDR1 is SGHRS, CDR2 YFSETQ, per germline. The DNA of the CDR3 is TGCGCCAGCAGCTCCCTTCAAAGCTCCTACAATGAGCAGTTCTTC. It yields the protein CASSSLQSSYNEQFF.

V gene TRBV14 combines with J gene TRBJ2-2; no firm D call. CDR1 and CDR2 from the germline V gene are SGHDN and FVKESK. V was clipped by 2 bases and J by 1 base, with 5 bases between them. The length of the CDR3 is 14 residues. This CDR3 is CASSQTENTGELFF. The CDR3 region has the DNA TGTGCCAGCAGCCAAACCGAGAACACCGGGGAGCTGTTTTTT.

The chain recombines TRBV9 with TRBJ2-1; D perhaps matches TRBD2 (7 bases). CDR1 and CDR2 (germline): SGDLS, YYNGEE. The CDR3 has 14 amino acids. Trimming took off 7 bases at V and 8 bases at J, with 19 bases between the two ends. Here the CDR3 reads CASGEGGATDEQFF. CDR3 nucleotides: TGTGCCAGCGGGGAAGGGGGGGCTACGGATGAGCAGTTCTTC.

The J gene is TRBJ1-6, the V gene TRBV27; no reliable D call. The germline gives CDR1 MNHEY, CDR2 SMNVEV (reference sequence). The length of the CDR3 is 13 residues. Trimming shortened V by 6 bases and J by 9 bases, and 12 bases separated the two germline ends. The CDR3 spells CASRTIVASPLHF. The CDR3 bases are TGTGCCAGCAGAACTATCGTCGCTTCACCCCTCCACTTT.

This CDR3 reads CASSLPGTGASHEQFF. The CDR3 DNA sequence: TGTGCCAGCAGCTTACCCGGGACAGGGGCTTCCCATGAGCAGTTCTTC. The V call is TRBV7-9, the J call TRBJ2-1; 10 bases line up with TRBD1. The CDR3 runs 16 residues. Germline CDR1 is SEHNR and CDR2 is FQNEAQ (reference sequence). With 2 bases clipped from V and 8 bases from J, the junction kept 9 bases outside the gene matches.

V usage is TRBV5-1 and J usage is TRBJ1-4, with 8 bases lining up with TRBD1. Trimming removed 4 bases from V and 4 bases from J; junction bases left unmatched: 9. The V gene's germline CDR1 is SGHRS and CDR2 YFSETQ. The CDR3 has 16 amino acids. This CDR3 is CASSPSTGGYNEKLFF. The CDR3, as DNA: TGCGCCAGCAGCCCCTCCACAGGGGGGTATAATGAAAAACTGTTTTTT.

The chain couples TRBV5-1 to TRBJ2-3; 10 bases agree with TRBD2. The trim removed 0 bases at V and 8 bases at J, leaving 9 bases unmatched. CDR1 and CDR2 (germline): SGHRS, YFSETQ. The CDR3 length is 16 residues. The CDR3 DNA is TGCGCCAGCAGCTTGGGCCTCAGCGGGGGGGCGGCTACGCAGTATTTT. The encoded protein is CASSLGLSGGAATQYF.

J is TRBJ1-2 and V is TRBV5-6; TRBD1 is a possible D gene (5 bases). The V end was cut by 0 bases, the J end by 4 bases, with 13 bases between. Germline V lookup: CDR1 SGHDT, CDR2 YYEEEE. The CDR3 covers 15 residues. DNA for the CDR3: TGTGCCAGCAGCTTGGGAGACAGATTTTTCTATGGCTACACCTTC. Encoded protein: CASSLGDRFFYGYTF.

The V and J genes are TRBV19 and TRBJ1-2; a weak D match, TRBD1 (5 bases). The CDR3 spans 15 residues. V lost 6 bases to trimming and J lost 3 bases, with 17 bases between them. Germline values: CDR1 LNHDA, CDR2 SQIVND (reference sequence). CDR3 sequence (DNA): TGTGCCAGTAGAGGGACGGATCAAATGCACTATGGCTACACCTTC. As protein: CASRGTDQMHYGYTF.

This sequence joins TRBV6-4 and TRBJ1-2; 10 bases agree with TRBD1. Per germline, CDR1 MRHNA and CDR2 SNTAGT. With V trimmed by 6 bases and J by 7 bases, 2 bases remained unmatched. The CDR3 length is 12 residues. CDR3 sequence reads: CASSGQGGGYTF. CDR3 DNA: TGTGCCAGCAGCGGACAGGGGGGTGGCTACACCTTC.

The rearrangement uses TRBV28 and TRBJ2-1; D gene ambiguous. Germline values: CDR1 MDHEN, CDR2 SYDVKM. There are 18 residues in the CDR3. Deletions cut 5 bases from V and 0 bases from J, with 20 bases between. CDR3 DNA: TGTGCCAGCAGTCGCCCCACTTCCCCACATTTCTCCTACAATGAGCAGTTCTTC. Encoded protein: CASSRPTSPHFSYNEQFF.

The genes are TRBV14 and TRBJ1-1; no reliable D call. V lost 5 bases to trimming and J lost 5 bases, with 18 bases between them. Germline CDR1 is SGHDN and CDR2 is FVKESK. The CDR3 spans 15 residues. The CDR3 region has the DNA TGTGCCAGCAGCGACATGGGCCCATATCAGACTGAAGCTTTCTTT. Protein sequence: CASSDMGPYQTEAFF.

This clone was found a few times. V is TRBV5-1 and J is TRBJ2-3; D possibly corresponds to TRBD2 (5 bases). Germline CDR1 and CDR2: SGHRS and YFSETQ. This CDR3 has 14 residues. Trimming cost V 4 bases and J 0 bases, with 9 bases left between them. The CDR3 sequence is CASSIGVSTDTQYF. CDR3 nucleotide sequence: TGCGCCAGCAGCATCGGGGTAAGCACAGATACGCAGTATTTT. Full variable domain (remainder filled in from reference TRBV5-1 and TRBJ2-3): KAGVTQTPRYLIKTRGQQVTLSCSPISGHRSVSWYQQTPGQGLQFLFEYFSETQRNKGNFPGRFSGRQFSNSRSEMNVSTLELGDSALYLCASSIGVSTDTQYFGPGTRLTVL.

On this clone: One end of the junction fails to match germline, which may point to a read error. The rearrangement joins TRBV7-7 to TRBJ2-1, with TRBD2 matching 15 bases. Germline values: CDR1 SSHAT, CDR2 FNYEAQ (reference sequence). The CDR3 has 18 amino acids. The CDR3 loop is CASSPIRTSGGAYNEQFF. The CDR3 DNA follows: TGTGCTAGCAGCCCGATTCGGACTAGCGGGGGGGCCTACAATGAGCAGTTCTTC.

This clone has just one count. The chain carries TRBV27 and TRBJ2-7; D gene unclear. The V gene's germline CDR1 is MNHEY and CDR2 SMNVEV (reference sequence). The CDR3 totals 16 residues. Trimming left V 6 bases short and J 1 base short, with 19 bases between. The CDR3 protein is CASSPLPMQKSYEQYF. The CDR3 DNA is TGTGCCAGCAGCCCCCTCCCCATGCAGAAATCCTACGAGCAGTACTTC.

This chain uses TRBV2 with TRBJ2-7, with 8 positions matching TRBD1. The germline V gene encodes CDR1 SNHLY and CDR2 FYNNEI. The V and J ends lost 8 bases and 6 bases, in that order; junction bases with no gene match: 6. The CDR3 extends over 12 amino acids. CDR3 protein: CASVAGGVEQYF. CDR3 DNA sequence: TGTGCCAGCGTAGCAGGGGGCGTCGAGCAGTACTTC.

The rearrangement uses TRBV28 and TRBJ1-1; D gene ambiguous. Germline V gives CDR1 MDHEN, CDR2 SYDVKM. V was clipped by 6 bases and J by 3 bases, with 17 bases between them. CDR3 length equals 15 residues. The CDR3, as DNA: TGTGCCAGCAGACCCCACATTGGTCACTACACTGAAGCTTTCTTT. Translated, it gives CASRPHIGHYTEAFF.

This clone came up once. V and J are TRBV9 and TRBJ1-1; 9 positions agree with TRBD1. V shed 7 bases, J shed 0 bases, and the junction held 4 bases outside the gene matches. From germline, CDR1 is SGDLS and CDR2 YYNGEE. The CDR3 spans 14 residues. The CDR3 DNA reads as TGTGCCAGCGGGGGACAGGGACTGAACACTGAAGCTTTCTTT. Translating gives CASGGQGLNTEAFF.

This clone was observed a single time. The chain is built from TRBV2 and TRBJ1-3; no firm D call. Trimming removed 3 bases at V and 1 base at J, with 1 base between. The CDR3 has 12 residues. Germline V gene lookup returns CDR1 SNHLY and CDR2 FYNNEI. The CDR3 DNA is TGTGCCAGCAGTGATTCTGGAAACACCATATATTTT. Its protein product is CASSDSGNTIYF.

Within the sample, this clone is medium-sized (0.01 to 0.1%). The rearrangement joins TRBV9 to TRBJ2-2; 9 bases are a match to TRBD1. V lost 2 bases and J lost 1; bases outside the gene matches: 6. This CDR3 spans 17 amino acids. Germline-derived CDR1 and CDR2 are SGDLS and YYNGEE. The CDR3 nucleotides read TGTGCCAGCAGCGTTCGGAGGGACAGGGAGAACACCGGGGAGCTGTTTTTT. Translation: CASSVRRDRENTGELFF.

The chain has TRBV7-9 and TRBJ1-5, with 8 bases identical to TRBD1. Germline V gives CDR1 SEHNR, CDR2 FQNEAQ (reference sequence). The CDR3 spans 14 residues. The V gene end was trimmed by 8 bases and the J gene end by 8 bases; junction bases not matched to a gene: 11. CDR3 nucleotide sequence: TGTGCCAGCCGCCCGACAGGGGACCATGAGCCCCAGCATTTT. As protein: CASRPTGDHEPQHF.

The chain is built from TRBV13 and TRBJ1-2; no clear D gene. V dropped 2 bases and J dropped 4 bases, with 11 bases sitting between them. CDR1 PRHDT and CDR2 FYEKMQ come from the germline V gene (reference sequence). This CDR3 is 14 amino acids long. Written as DNA, the CDR3 is TGTGCCAGCAGCTTACGGCAAACCTCCTATGGCTACACCTTC. This codes for CASSLRQTSYGYTF.

This chain joins TRBV7-8 and TRBJ2-7, with TRBD2 matching 16 bases. Germline-derived CDR1 and CDR2 are SGHVS and FQNEAQ. V shed 2 bases and J 2 bases; nucleotides not matched to a gene: 9. This CDR3 region has 19 residues. DNA for the CDR3: TGTGCCAGCAGCTTACTCGGGACTAGCGGGGGGGCCGTAACCTACGAGCAGTACTTC. The encoded protein is CASSLLGTSGGAVTYEQYF.